The 6 T cell receptor beta chains given below trace back to one sample, sequenced in a study of long-term antiretroviral therapy in people with HIV. Running of the v3.0 immunoSEQ assay took place at survey level. Assay used: immunoSEQ multiplex PCR; TCRdb lists only in-frame clones, some missing. This table holds tens of thousands of clones, around 85% found once. The sequenced sample was unsorted PBMCs, obtained 2.3 years after starting antiretroviral therapy. Receptors originate from a man between 40 and 49 years old with HIV.

The rearrangement joins TRBV11-2 to TRBJ2-2; D unclear. There are 17 residues in the CDR3. The ends were cut back, 4 bases at V and 4 bases at J, with 19 bases in the middle. The V gene's germline CDR1 is SGHAT and CDR2 FQNNGV. The CDR3 coding sequence is TGTGCCAGCAGCTCGCCCCTCGGTGGGCCGGGCACCGGGGAGCTGTTTTTT. Its translation: CASSSPLGGPGTGELFF.

J is TRBJ2-7 and V is TRBV6-5; TRBD1 might be the D (6 bases). V dropped 2 bases and J dropped 3 bases, with 8 bases sitting between them. Germline lookup yields CDR1 MNHEY and CDR2 SVGAGI. The CDR3 sequence is 13 residues long. For the CDR3, the DNA is TGTGCCAGCAGTTACGACAGGCTCTACGAGCAGTACTTC. Translated, it gives CASSYDRLYEQYF.

The chain recombines TRBV7-9 with TRBJ1-5; 12 bases map to TRBD1. The CDR3 is 16 amino acids. Germline values: CDR1 SEHNR, CDR2 FQNEAQ (reference sequence). V dropped 5 bases and J dropped 1; count of bases not matched to a gene: 3. CDR3 bases: TGTGCCAGCAGCGGTGGGACAGGGGGCAGCAATCAGCCCCAGCATTTT. Amino acids: CASSGGTGGSNQPQHF.

The chain uses TRBV7-6 and TRBJ2-7; no clear D. V gave up 0 bases and J gave up 2 bases, with 5 bases separating them. The CDR3 has 13 residues. Germline V CDR1 and CDR2: SGHVS, FNYEAQ. Written as DNA, the CDR3 is TGTGCCAGCAGCTTAGCTCGCCCCTACGAGCAGTACTTC. Its translation: CASSLARPYEQYF. The variable domain in full, with the rest retrieved from reference TRBV7-6 and TRBJ2-7, is GAGVSQSPRYKVTKRGQDVALRCDPISGHVSLYWYRQALGQGPEFLTYFNYEAQQDKSGLPNDRFSAERPEGSISTLTIQRTEQRDSAMYRCASSLARPYEQYFGPGTRLTVT.

Only one count was recorded for this clone. J is TRBJ2-7 and V is TRBV6-1; D perhaps matches TRBD1 (5 bases). Germline V gene sequence: CDR1 MNHNS, CDR2 SASEGT. V was trimmed by 0 bases and J by 2 bases, leaving 11 bases between them. The CDR3 spans 15 residues. The CDR3 DNA reads TGTGCCAGCAGTGAAGCTACGAGACAGACCTACGAGCAGTACTTC. This translates into CASSEATRQTYEQYF.

CDR3 DNA sequence: TGTGCCAGCAGCGTTTGGGGTGACTCTGGAAACACCATATATTTT. This gives the protein CASSVWGDSGNTIYF. The chain is built from TRBV9 and TRBJ1-3; D gene unclear. Germline lookup yields CDR1 SGDLS and CDR2 YYNGEE. Trimming removed 2 bases from V and 0 bases from J, with 9 bases in between. This CDR3 is 15 amino acids long.